This T cell receptor (beta chain) came from a study of blood T cell repertoires in COVID-19. Study summary: The study drew acute and convalescent COVID-19 samples from the United States, Italy and Spain. T cells, B-cell-depleted T cells, or PBMCs provided the cDNA or gDNA that served as material.

The authors' processing: Estimation of nucleated cell counts relied on the amplification of reference gene primers. Method: immunoSEQ multiplex PCR; TCRdb's copy keeps in-frame clones and lacks some. The V and J calls and the clone size are those of that table, but D and trimming were determined from the DNA. The sample includes a few hundred thousand clones, roughly 90% of them seen just once. Germline V lookup: CDR1 SGHVS, CDR2 FQNEAQ. The J segment lost 2 bases and the V segment lost 5 bases, leaving 8 bases of the junction unmatched. The CDR3 runs to 16 residues. This clonotype was obtained from a man aged 35 to 55 with acute or convalescent COVID-19. Sequenced: peripheral blood. The rearrangement links TRBV7-8 to TRBJ2-7, with 11 bases lining up with TRBD1. CDR3 nucleotide sequence: TGTGCCAGCAGCCTACCCCCGGGACAGGGGGCCTACGAGCAGTACTTC. As protein: CASSLPPGQGAYEQYF. The full variable domain, with the rest looked up from reference TRBV7-8 and TRBJ2-7, is GAGVSQSPRYKVAKRGQDVALRCDPISGHVSLFWYQQALGQGPEFLTYFQNEAQLDKSGLPSDRFFAERPEGSVSTLKIQRTQQEDSAVYLCASSLPPGQGAYEQYFGPGTRLTVT.